These 31 T cell receptor beta chains came from one sample sequenced in a study of blood T cell repertoires in COVID-19. The data were produced by immunoSEQ multiplex PCR, yet TCRdb's version contains in-frame clones alone and is incomplete. Of roughly 250,000 clones listed, around 91% are singletons. Sequencing was carried out using PBMCs or T cells enriched from blood (not recorded which). The receptors come from a woman between 18 and 30 years old who had recovered from COVID-19.

The rearrangement uses TRBV5-1 and TRBJ2-1, with 8 nucleotides matching TRBD1. This CDR3 is 15 amino acids long. J lost 2 bases, V lost 3 bases, and 4 bases had no gene match. Germline V gene sequence: CDR1 SGHRS, CDR2 YFSETQ. CDR3 region: CASSSPGQAYNEQFF. DNA for the CDR3: TGCGCCAGCAGCTCCCCGGGACAGGCCTACAATGAGCAGTTCTTC. The variable domain in full, completed from reference TRBV5-1 and TRBJ2-1, reads KAGVTQTPRYLIKTRGQQVTLSCSPISGHRSVSWYQQTPGQGLQFLFEYFSETQRNKGNFPGRFSGRQFSNSRSEMNVSTLELGDSALYLCASSSPGQAYNEQFFGPGTRLTVL.

The rearrangement joins TRBV12-5 to TRBJ1-1; TRBD1 matches at 8 bases. This CDR3 has 13 residues. With V trimmed by 6 bases and J by 10 bases, 10 bases remained unmatched. Germline V CDR1 and CDR2: LGHNT, FRNRAP. The DNA of the CDR3 is TGTGCTAGTGGCCCGACACCCGACAGGGGAGCTTTCTTT. Translating gives CASGPTPDRGAFF.

The chain carries TRBV30 and TRBJ1-4, with D possibly TRBD1 on 6 matching bases. CDR3 length: 13 residues. Germline CDR1 is GTSNPN and CDR2 is SVGIG (reference sequence). The ends were cut back, 3 bases at V and 3 bases at J, with 8 bases in the middle. This CDR3 is CAWRDRPNEKLFF. CDR3 sequence (DNA): TGTGCCTGGAGGGACAGACCTAATGAAAAACTGTTTTTT.

The chain is built from TRBV29-1 and TRBJ2-7, with 12 bases lining up with TRBD2. Germline CDR1 SQVTM, CDR2 ANQGSEA. After removal of 7 bases from V and 5 bases from J, the junction contained 12 bases not matched to a gene. The CDR3 runs 15 residues. CDR3 residues: CSATMVTSGGNEQYF. Here the CDR3 DNA reads TGCAGCGCTACCATGGTGACTAGCGGGGGAAACGAGCAGTACTTC.

CDR3 sequence (DNA): TGTGCCAGCAGCCCCAGAGGGACAGGGGGCGCGGGATCCAACACTGAAGCTTTCTTT. This sequence encodes CASSPRGTGGAGSNTEAFF. The V call is TRBV2, the J call TRBJ1-1; 12 nucleotides match TRBD1. CDR1 and CDR2 from the germline V gene are SNHLY and FYNNEI. This CDR3 is built from 19 residues. Trimming removed 6 bases from V and 2 bases from J; junction bases left unmatched: 16.

The rearrangement uses TRBV5-1 and TRBJ1-5; TRBD1 might be the D (5 bases). The CDR3 consists of 13 residues. Germline V lookup: CDR1 SGHRS, CDR2 YFSETQ. V was cut by 0 bases and J by 5 bases, with 6 bases left in between. CDR3 loop: CASSLGRDQPQHF. CDR3 sequence (DNA): TGCGCCAGCAGCTTGGGCAGGGATCAGCCCCAGCATTTT.

This chain joins TRBV28 and TRBJ1-1; tentative D call: TRBD1 (5 bases). V lost 6 bases to trimming and J lost 8 bases, with 10 bases between them. This CDR3 spans 11 amino acids. CDR1 MDHEN and CDR2 SYDVKM come from the germline V gene. CDR3 coding DNA: TGTGCCAGCAGCGGGACTCGGGAAGCTTTCTTT. Protein: CASSGTREAFF.

The rearrangement links TRBV7-9 to TRBJ1-4; no clear D gene. This CDR3 is 15 amino acids long. Germline V gives CDR1 SEHNR, CDR2 FQNEAQ (reference sequence). V was trimmed by 3 bases and J by 4 bases, leaving 12 bases between them. The CDR3 spells CASSLYEGSNEKLFF. The CDR3 DNA reads TGTGCCAGCAGCTTGTACGAGGGAAGTAATGAAAAACTGTTTTTT.

The chain combines TRBV28 with TRBJ1-3; D is perhaps TRBD1 (5 bases). Germline loops: CDR1 MDHEN, CDR2 SYDVKM. The CDR3 totals 14 residues. The ends were cut back, 6 bases at V and 1 base at J, with 10 bases in the middle. CDR3 DNA: TGTGCCAGCAGGGGGGGGAAGTCTGGAAACACCATATATTTT. Translating gives CASRGGKSGNTIYF.

This rearrangement joins TRBV28 to TRBJ2-3; TRBD2 agrees at 12 bases. V was clipped by 2 bases and J by 1 base; unmatched bases: 4. Germline CDR1 is MDHEN and CDR2 is SYDVKM. This CDR3 region has 17 residues. This chain's CDR3 is CASSLASGGVGTDTQYF. CDR3 in DNA: TGTGCCAGCAGTTTAGCTAGCGGGGGGGTCGGCACAGATACGCAGTATTTT.

The rearrangement joins TRBV10-3 to TRBJ2-1; D is ambiguous. The CDR3 loop spans 14 amino acids. Germline CDR1 and CDR2: ENHRY and SYGVKD. Between the trimmed V and J ends, which lost 11 bases and 4 bases, there was a span of 18 bases. CDR3 loop: CAAGAQQKYNEQFF. CDR3 nucleotide sequence: TGTGCCGCCGGCGCCCAACAGAAGTACAATGAGCAGTTCTTC.

This rearrangement joins TRBV6-5 to TRBJ1-1; unclear D gene. V was cut by 7 bases and J by 8 bases, with 14 bases left in between. This CDR3 region has 12 residues. Germline assignment: CDR1 MNHEY and CDR2 SVGAGI. The CDR3 DNA is TGTGCCAGCAAATGGCAGGCTGGGGAAGCTTTCTTT. The encoded protein is CASKWQAGEAFF.

The CDR3 spells CAGDKGETQYF. The CDR3 DNA is TGTGCCGGGGACAAGGGGGAGACCCAGTACTTC. The gene calls are TRBV30 and TRBJ2-5, with D perhaps TRBD1 (6 bases). The CDR3 is 11 amino acids. Germline V lookup: CDR1 GTSNPN, CDR2 SVGIG (reference sequence). The V and J ends lost 8 bases and 5 bases respectively, with 12 bases between them.

The V call is TRBV11-1, the J call TRBJ1-1; D call uncertain. Germline V gene lookup returns CDR1 SGHAT and CDR2 FQDESV (reference sequence). Between the trimmed V and J ends, which lost 3 bases and 4 bases, there was a span of 12 bases. CDR3 length: 14 amino acids. CDR3 sequence: CASSFVEEATEAFF. The DNA for the CDR3 is TGTGCCAGCAGCTTTGTTGAAGAAGCCACTGAAGCTTTCTTT.

This chain joins TRBV4-2 and TRBJ1-2; maybe TRBD1 (6 bases). Trimming removed 4 bases from V and 2 bases from J, with 14 bases in between. Looked up from germline, CDR1 is LGHNA and CDR2 is YNFKEQ. This CDR3 has 15 residues. The CDR3 DNA reads as TGTGCCAGCAGCCGGCGAGGGACAAGGAACTATGGCTACACCTTC. Encoded protein: CASSRRGTRNYGYTF.

CDR3 amino acids: CASRGGSENSPLHF. As DNA, the CDR3 is TGTGCCAGCCGAGGAGGGAGCGAAAATTCACCCCTCCACTTT. The rearrangement joins TRBV27 to TRBJ1-6, with D unresolved. The CDR3 contains 14 residues. V lost 8 bases to trimming and J lost 7 bases, with 15 bases between them. Looked up from germline, CDR1 is MNHEY and CDR2 is SMNVEV (reference sequence).

The chain combines TRBV2 with TRBJ1-3; the match to TRBD1 covers 7 bases. The CDR3 spans 14 residues. Germline CDR1 reads SNHLY; CDR2 reads FYNNEI. V was clipped by 6 bases and J by 2 bases; unmatched bases: 4. CDR3 nucleotide sequence: TGTGCCAGCAGACCCGACAGGGCTGGAAACACCATATATTTT. Its translation is CASRPDRAGNTIYF.

The rearrangement joins TRBV19 to TRBJ2-3; TRBD2 matches at 8 bases. Germline trimming cut 8 bases from V and 6 bases from J; bases unmatched to any gene: 13. In germline, CDR1 is LNHDA, CDR2 SQIVND (reference sequence). The CDR3 consists of 15 residues. Here the CDR3 DNA reads TGTGCCAGTTCGAGTAGCGGGGAGTCTTGGGATACGCAGTATTTT. Its protein is CASSSSGESWDTQYF.

The rearrangement uses TRBV9 and TRBJ1-5; 7 nucleotides line up with TRBD1. With 0 bases clipped from V and 3 bases from J, the junction kept 3 bases outside the gene matches. Germline V gene data show CDR1 as SGDLS and CDR2 as YYNGEE. The CDR3 has 15 amino acids. The CDR3: CASSVGGGYNQPQHF. Here the CDR3 DNA reads TGTGCCAGCAGCGTAGGAGGGGGCTACAATCAGCCCCAGCATTTT.

The chain uses TRBV30 and TRBJ1-3; D is possibly TRBD1 (5 bases). V was cut by 1 base and J by 3 bases, with 16 bases left in between. There are 16 residues in the CDR3. Germline V gene sequence: CDR1 GTSNPN, CDR2 SVGIG (reference sequence). CDR3 nucleotides: TGTGCCTGGAGTGGGGGTTTGTCGGGGGTTGGAAACACCATATATTTT. This translates into CAWSGGLSGVGNTIYF.

The V and J genes are TRBV18 and TRBJ1-4; tentatively, D is TRBD1 (5 bases). V was trimmed by 2 bases and J by 8 bases, leaving 15 bases between them. The CDR3 has 15 residues. In germline, CDR1 is KGHSH, CDR2 LQKENI. This CDR3 is CASSPGGREGEKLFF. The CDR3 DNA sequence: TGTGCCAGCTCACCAGGCGGCAGGGAGGGAGAAAAACTGTTTTTT.

This clone has just a few counts. The gene calls are TRBV19 and TRBJ1-5; tentatively, D is TRBD1 (5 bases). The CDR3 is made up of 12 amino acids. V dropped 8 bases and J dropped 4 bases, with 9 bases sitting between them. In germline, CDR1 is LNHDA, CDR2 SQIVND (reference sequence). The CDR3 nucleotides read TGTGCCAGTCAGGGAATTAATCAGCCCCAGCATTTT. Its protein product is CASQGINQPQHF.

This rearrangement joins TRBV5-1 to TRBJ1-5, with D possibly matching TRBD1 (5 bases). V was clipped by 4 bases and J by 3 bases, with 20 bases between them. The length of the CDR3 is 17 residues. CDR1 is SGHRS, CDR2 YFSETQ, per germline. The DNA for the CDR3 is TGCGCCAGCAGCGGTGCGGGACCGAAGGTTCCCAATCAGCCCCAGCATTTT. Its translation is CASSGAGPKVPNQPQHF.

The chain carries TRBV15 and TRBJ1-5, with D uncertain. Trimming cost V 0 bases and J 7 bases, with 10 bases left between them. The CDR3 loop spans 14 amino acids. Germline V CDR1 and CDR2: LNHNV, YYDKDF (reference sequence). The DNA for the CDR3 is TGTGCCACCAGCAGAGATGCCACACACCAGCCCCAGCATTTT. Translated, it gives CATSRDATHQPQHF.

The V and J genes are TRBV6-5 and TRBJ1-4, with D perhaps TRBD1 (5 bases). The length of the CDR3 is 15 residues. Germline CDR1 and CDR2: MNHEY and SVGAGI. V lost 5 bases and J lost 8, with 18 bases in between. This CDR3 reads CASSPLGGTWEKLFF. The DNA for the CDR3 is TGTGCCAGCAGTCCCCTGGGGGGGACGTGGGAAAAACTGTTTTTT.

The rearrangement uses TRBV7-6 and TRBJ2-5; TRBD2 might be the D (5 bases). Trimming left V 3 bases short and J 2 bases short, with 13 bases between. The CDR3 contains 15 residues. Germline V gene sequence: CDR1 SGHVS, CDR2 FNYEAQ. The CDR3 loop is CASSFEGSLQETQYF. The CDR3 region has the DNA TGTGCCAGCAGCTTTGAGGGCTCGCTGCAAGAGACCCAGTACTTC.

This chain links TRBV11-2 with TRBJ1-5; D is unresolved. With 5 bases removed from V and 9 bases from J, the gap between germline ends came to 14 bases. Germline-derived CDR1 and CDR2 are SGHAT and FQNNGV. The CDR3 spans 13 residues. CDR3 protein: CASSQGLQVPQHF. The CDR3 DNA sequence: TGTGCCAGCAGCCAAGGCCTTCAGGTGCCCCAGCATTTT.

Regarding this clone: Distinct nucleotide sequences in the sample also encode this CDR3. The rearrangement joins TRBV5-6 to TRBJ1-2, with D perhaps matching TRBD1 (5 bases). The CDR3 has 12 residues. Trimming pared 0 bases from V and 5 bases from J, leaving 5 bases between. Germline CDR1 and CDR2: SGHDT and YYEEEE. The CDR3 DNA follows: TGTGCCAGCAGCTTGGCAGGGTATGGCTACACCTTC. This translates into CASSLAGYGYTF.

This clone has only one observation. The chain uses TRBV2 and TRBJ2-7; TRBD2 matches at 10 bases. Germline CDR1 reads SNHLY; CDR2 reads FYNNEI. The CDR3 has 18 residues. Losses at the gene ends were 1 base for V and 2 bases for J; bases not matched to a gene: 11. This chain's CDR3 is CASSEEIAGGGFTYEQYF. The CDR3 DNA follows: TGTGCCAGCAGTGAAGAAATAGCGGGGGGCGGCTTTACCTACGAGCAGTACTTC.

This chain links TRBV9 with TRBJ1-1; a weak D match, TRBD1 (5 bases). CDR1 SGDLS and CDR2 YYNGEE come from the germline V gene. Trimming took 4 bases from V and 1 from J, leaving 11 bases between them. This CDR3 contains 14 residues. CDR3: CASSFSGQNTEAFF. CDR3 bases: TGTGCCAGCAGCTTCTCCGGACAGAACACTGAAGCTTTCTTT. The entire variable domain, with the rest obtained from reference TRBV9 and TRBJ1-1, is as follows: DSGVTQTPKHLITATGQRVTLRCSPRSGDLSVYWYQQSLDQGLQFLIQYYNGEERAKGNILERFSAQQFPDLHSELNLSSLELGDSALYFCASSFSGQNTEAFFGQGTRLTVV.

Written as DNA, the CDR3 is TGTGCCAGCAGCTCAGGACAGGCGAATTCACCCCTCCACTTT. This encodes CASSSGQANSPLHF. This rearrangement joins TRBV5-6 to TRBJ1-6; TRBD1 agrees at 7 bases. The CDR3 sequence is 14 residues long. The germline V gene encodes CDR1 SGHDT and CDR2 YYEEEE. The V gene end was trimmed by 3 bases and the J gene end by 7 bases; junction bases not matched to a gene: 4.